Listed below are T cell receptor beta chains from one sample, sequenced in a study of blood T cell repertoires in COVID-19. Method: immunoSEQ multiplex PCR; TCRdb's copy keeps in-frame clones and lacks some. Among about 360,000 clones listed, 65% to 90% were seen once. The sequenced material came from peripheral blood. The receptors come from an older woman with COVID-19, enrolled during active disease. CDR3s include the opening cysteine and the closing phenylalanine or tryptophan. The D gene is left open where the match is weak. Part of the rows lack a size; the others show once, few, many or a class for expanded clones.

>NA|TRBV2|TRBJ1-1|TRBD1
TGTGCCAGCAGTTACTGGGGGACAGGGGAGGGAACTGAAGCTTTCTTT
CASSYWGTGEGTEAFF
>NA|TRBV5-1|TRBJ1-2|NA
TGCGCCAGCAGTCTGGAGGATGCTAACTATGGCTACACCTTC
CASSLEDANYGYTF
>NA|TRBV10-3|TRBJ2-4|TRBD1
TGTGCCATCAGTGAGGGGGACAGAGGAGTGTACATTCAGTACTTC
CAISEGDRGVYIQYF
>NA|TRBV19|TRBJ1-1|TRBD1
TGTGCCAGTAGTATCCTACAGGGGGCGAGGGGCACTGAAGCTTTCTTT
CASSILQGARGTEAFF
>NA|TRBV7-6|TRBJ1-2|TRBD1
TGTGCCAGCAGCCTTACAGGGGGCCAGGGCTACACCTTC
CASSLTGGQGYTF
>NA|TRBV5-1|TRBJ1-2|NA
TGCGCCAGCAGCTTTGGGACATATAATAACTATGGCTACACCTTC
CASSFGTYNNYGYTF
>NA|TRBV2|TRBJ2-3|NA
TGTGCCAGCAGATATTTAGATACGCAGTATTTT
CASRYLDTQYF
>NA|TRBV5-8|TRBJ2-7|NA
TGTGCCAGCACCATGGCGGGGATCTCCTACGAGCAGTACTTC
CASTMAGISYEQYF
>NA|TRBV12-3/TRBV12-4|TRBJ1-1|NA
TGTGCCAGCAGTCCACAGGGTAACACTGAAGCTTTCTTT
CASSPQGNTEAFF
>NA|TRBV28|TRBJ1-2|TRBD1
TGTGCCAGCAGTACTTCCGGGACAGGCAACTATGGCTACACCTTC
CASSTSGTGNYGYTF
>NA|TRBV6-1|TRBJ1-6|TRBD1
TGTGCCAGCAGTGAACGAGGGACAGCGAATTCACCCCTCCACTTT
CASSERGTANSPLHF
>NA|TRBV3-1/TRBV3-2|TRBJ2-1|TRBD2
TGTGCCAGCAGCCAAGAAGTTCTAGCGGGGGGTTCCTACAATGAGCAGTTCTTC
CASSQEVLAGGSYNEQFF
>NA|TRBV5-1|TRBJ1-2|TRBD1
TGCGCCAGCAGCTTAGACAGGGAGGCTGGCTACACCTTC
CASSLDREAGYTF
>NA|TRBV4-3|TRBJ2-3|TRBD2
TGCGCCAGCAGCTCGGGACTAGCGCGCACAGATACGCAGTATTTT
CASSSGLARTDTQYF
>NA|TRBV24-1|TRBJ2-5|NA
TGTGCCACCAGTGCGGGAGGGACAGTACAAGAGACCCAGTACTTC
CATSAGGTVQETQYF
>NA|TRBV6-4|TRBJ1-2|TRBD1
TGTGCCAGCAGCCCCGGGACAGCGTACTATGGCTACACCTTC
CASSPGTAYYGYTF
>NA|TRBV4-1|TRBJ2-3|TRBD1
TGCGCCAGCAGCGCCCGTCCCGGGACAGGGACAGATACGCAGTATTTT
CASSARPGTGTDTQYF
>NA|TRBV7-3|TRBJ2-3|TRBD1
TGTGCCAGCAGCCCCATCGGGACAGGGTACACAGATACGCAGTATTTT
CASSPIGTGYTDTQYF
>NA|TRBV2|TRBJ2-1|TRBD2
TGTGCCAGCAAAGGGCGGGGGGGAGGTGAGCAGTTCTTC
CASKGRGGGEQFF
>NA|TRBV7-2|TRBJ1-5|NA
TGTGCCAGCAGCCCCCGAGCGGTAGGGAACAATCAGCCCCAGCATTTT
CASSPRAVGNNQPQHF
>NA|TRBV5-6|TRBJ2-7|TRBD2
TGTGCCAGCAGCCTGGGACTAGCGGGGGGAACCTACGAGCAGTACTTC
CASSLGLAGGTYEQYF
>NA|TRBV7-9|TRBJ2-7|NA
TGTGCCAGCAGCTCCTCCACTAGCTCCTACGAGCAGTACTTC
CASSSSTSSYEQYF
>once|TRBV23-1|TRBJ1-5|NA
TGCGCCAGCAGTCAATACGGGGGGCCCAGCAATCAGCCCCAGCATTTT
CASSQYGGPSNQPQHF
>NA|TRBV5-1|TRBJ2-3|NA
TGCGCCAGCAGCTATGGACAGGACTACACAGATACGCAGTATTTT
CASSYGQDYTDTQYF
>NA|TRBV12-3/TRBV12-4|TRBJ1-2|TRBD1
TGTGCCAGCAGTACCGGACAGGGCTATGGCTACACCTTC
CASSTGQGYGYTF
>NA|TRBV10-3|TRBJ1-3|TRBD1
TGTGCCATCAGGCAAGACGACAGGGCAGCCTACTCTGGAAACACCATATATTTT
CAIRQDDRAAYSGNTIYF
>NA|TRBV4-3|TRBJ2-7|NA
TGCGCCAGCAGCCCGGACGGGGGCGAGCAGTACTTC
CASSPDGGEQYF
>NA|TRBV5-6|TRBJ1-1|NA
TGTGCCAGCAGCTTCGACAGGAACACTGAAGCTTTCTTT
CASSFDRNTEAFF
>NA|TRBV3-1/TRBV3-2|TRBJ2-3|TRBD2
TGTGCCAGCAGCCAAGTGGGGGGGGAGAGCACAGATACGCAGTATTTT
CASSQVGGESTDTQYF
>NA|TRBV15|TRBJ1-1|TRBD1
TGTGCCACCAGCAGAGATGCCGAGGGGGCGAGGACTGAAGCTTTCTTT
CATSRDAEGARTEAFF
>NA|TRBV5-1|TRBJ2-1|TRBD1
TGCGCCAGCAGCTTGACCGGGACAGGGGAGGGGTTCTTC
CASSLTGTGEGFF
>once|TRBV5-1|TRBJ2-7|TRBD1
TGCGCCAGCAGATCCGGGACAGCGACCTACGAGCAGTACTTC
CASRSGTATYEQYF
>NA|TRBV12-5|TRBJ2-3|TRBD1
TGTGCTAGTGGTCTCGGGACAGGGGGCGCGTTGACAGATACGCAGTATTTT
CASGLGTGGALTDTQYF
>NA|TRBV15|TRBJ1-5|NA
TGTGCCACCAGCAGAGATGAAGAGCAGCCCCAGCATTTT
CATSRDEEQPQHF
>NA|TRBV11-2|TRBJ2-1|TRBD2
TGTGCCAGCAGCCCCCTGGGGGGGAACTCCTACAATGAGCAGTTCTTC
CASSPLGGNSYNEQFF
>NA|TRBV5-8|TRBJ1-1|NA
TGTGCCAGCAGCTTGGGATATGGTGGAGGCTTGAACACTGAAGCTTTCTTT
CASSLGYGGGLNTEAFF
>NA|TRBV5-1|TRBJ1-6|NA
TGCGCCAGCAGCCCACAGGGTGCCAATTCACCCCTCCACTTT
CASSPQGANSPLHF
>NA|TRBV5-4|TRBJ2-1|TRBD2
TGTGCCAGCAGCCCGACTAGCGCCAGCAATGAGCAGTTCTTC
CASSPTSASNEQFF
>NA|TRBV18|TRBJ2-3|NA
TGTGCCAGCTCACTAACAGGGGGGGCTGATACGCAGTATTTT
CASSLTGGADTQYF
>NA|TRBV6-5|TRBJ1-1|TRBD1
TGTGCCAGCAGTCCTGGCGACAGGGTGAACACTGAAGCTTTCTTT
CASSPGDRVNTEAFF
>NA|TRBV18|TRBJ2-7|TRBD1
TGTGCCAGCTCAGGTCAGGGGGCGGGGAGCTCCTACGAGCAGTACTTC
CASSGQGAGSSYEQYF
>NA|TRBV11-2|TRBJ2-5|TRBD2
TGTGCCAGCAGCCCCACCGGGACTAATTCTGAAGAGACCCAGTACTTC
CASSPTGTNSEETQYF
>few|TRBV7-7|TRBJ2-7|NA
TGTGCCAGCAGCCGGACCCCAGGGAACGAGCAGTACTTC
CASSRTPGNEQYF
>once|TRBV5-1|TRBJ2-7|NA
TGCGCCAGCAGCTTGGAGGCTGGGACTCTCTCCTACGAGCAGTACTTC
CASSLEAGTLSYEQYF
>NA|TRBV7-7|TRBJ2-3|TRBD2
TGTGCCAGCAGCTCGGGGACTAGCGGGGCTACAGATACGCAGTATTTT
CASSSGTSGATDTQYF
>NA|TRBV5-1|TRBJ2-1|TRBD2
TGCGCCAGCAGCTTGGTTAGCGGGGGCTCCTACAATGAGCAGTTCTTC
CASSLVSGGSYNEQFF
>NA|TRBV7-7|TRBJ1-4|TRBD1
TGTGCCAGCAGCCCCAACCGGGACAGGGTAGAAAAACTGTTTTTT
CASSPNRDRVEKLFF
>NA|TRBV7-2|TRBJ2-1|NA
TGTGCCAGCAGCAGGGACTTTAGCTCCTACAATGAGCAGTTCTTC
CASSRDFSSYNEQFF
>NA|TRBV4-1|TRBJ1-1|NA
TGCGCCAGCAGCGAGGGCGTTTACGGGGGGGTTGCCACTGAAGCTTTCTTT
CASSEGVYGGVATEAFF
>NA|TRBV12-3/TRBV12-4|TRBJ2-1|NA
TGTGCCAGCAGTTTGAGGGGGAATGAGCAGTTCTTC
CASSLRGNEQFF
>NA|TRBV19|TRBJ1-5|NA
TGTGCCAGTAAGAAGGGGCGGGGAAGCAATCAGCCCCAGCATTTT
CASKKGRGSNQPQHF
>NA|TRBV4-3|TRBJ1-5|NA
TGCGCCAGCAGCCTAAAATTGGGGGGTCAGCCCCAGCATTTT
CASSLKLGGQPQHF
>NA|TRBV19|TRBJ2-5|NA
TGTGCCAGTAGTATAGGAGGCAGGGGATTGGAGACCCAGTACTTC
CASSIGGRGLETQYF
>NA|TRBV5-1|TRBJ2-7|NA
TGCGCCAGCAGCTTGGCCAGGGGGGCCGGCTACGAGCAGTACTTC
CASSLARGAGYEQYF
>once|TRBV6-5|TRBJ1-2|NA
TGTGCCAGCAAGGCGCAGGAGGGGTTAGAAGGTGGCTACACCTTC
CASKAQEGLEGGYTF